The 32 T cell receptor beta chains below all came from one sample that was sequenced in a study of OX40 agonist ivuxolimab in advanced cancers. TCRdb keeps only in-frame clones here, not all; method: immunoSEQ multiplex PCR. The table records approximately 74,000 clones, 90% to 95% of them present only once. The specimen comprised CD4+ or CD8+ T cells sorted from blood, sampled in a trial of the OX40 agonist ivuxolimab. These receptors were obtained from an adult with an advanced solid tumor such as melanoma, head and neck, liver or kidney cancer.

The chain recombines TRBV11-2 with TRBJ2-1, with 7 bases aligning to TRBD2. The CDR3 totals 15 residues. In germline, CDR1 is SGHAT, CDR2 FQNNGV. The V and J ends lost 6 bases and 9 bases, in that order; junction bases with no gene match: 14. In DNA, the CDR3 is TGTGCCAGCAGTGGCGTCGCGGGAGCTCAAGGTGAGCAGTTCTTC. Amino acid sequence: CASSGVAGAQGEQFF.

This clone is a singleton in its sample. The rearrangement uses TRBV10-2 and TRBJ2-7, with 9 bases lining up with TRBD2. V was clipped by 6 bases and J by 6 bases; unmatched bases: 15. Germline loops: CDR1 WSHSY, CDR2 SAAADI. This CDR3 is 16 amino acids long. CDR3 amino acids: CASRTSGGSLLSEQYF. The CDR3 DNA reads TGCGCCAGCAGGACTAGCGGCGGTAGTCTTCTCTCCGAGCAGTACTTC.

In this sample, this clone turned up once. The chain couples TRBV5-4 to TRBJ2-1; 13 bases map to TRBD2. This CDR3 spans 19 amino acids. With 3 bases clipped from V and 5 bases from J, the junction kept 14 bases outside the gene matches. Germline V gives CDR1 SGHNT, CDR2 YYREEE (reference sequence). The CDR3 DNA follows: TGTGCCAGCAGCTCGGGACTAGCGGGATTTATGGGGCTGAACAATGAGCAGTTCTTC. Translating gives CASSSGLAGFMGLNNEQFF.

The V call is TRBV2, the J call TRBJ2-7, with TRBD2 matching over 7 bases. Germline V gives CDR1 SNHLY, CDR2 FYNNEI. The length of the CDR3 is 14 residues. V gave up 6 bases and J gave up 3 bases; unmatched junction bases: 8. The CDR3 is CASRAGPTDYEQYF. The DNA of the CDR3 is TGTGCCAGCAGAGCGGGACCGACGGACTACGAGCAGTACTTC.

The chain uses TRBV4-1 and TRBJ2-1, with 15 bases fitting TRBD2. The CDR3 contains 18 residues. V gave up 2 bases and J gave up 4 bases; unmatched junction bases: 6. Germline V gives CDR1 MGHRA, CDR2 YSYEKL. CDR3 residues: CASSQSGTSGRLYNEQFF. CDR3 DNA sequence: TGCGCCAGCAGCCAATCTGGGACTAGCGGGAGGTTATACAATGAGCAGTTCTTC.

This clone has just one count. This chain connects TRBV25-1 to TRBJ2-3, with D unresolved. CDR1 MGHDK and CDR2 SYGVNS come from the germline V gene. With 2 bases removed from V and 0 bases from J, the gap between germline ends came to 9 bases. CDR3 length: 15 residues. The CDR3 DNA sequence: TGTGCCAGCAGTGAACCAACACTAAGCACAGATACGCAGTATTTT. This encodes CASSEPTLSTDTQYF. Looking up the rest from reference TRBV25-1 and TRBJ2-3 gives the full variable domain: EADIYQTPRYLVIGTGKKITLECSQTMGHDKMYWYQQDPGMELHLIHYSYGVNSTEKGDLSSESTVSRIRTEHFPLTLESARPSHTSQYLCASSEPTLSTDTQYFGPGTRLTVL.

CDR3 DNA: TGTGCCAGCAGTGCTTCACAGGGTCTTGGGCAGCCCCAGCATTTT. Protein product: CASSASQGLGQPQHF. This sequence joins TRBV2 and TRBJ1-5; D may be TRBD1 (6 bases). CDR3 size: 15 residues. V was clipped by 4 bases and J by 7 bases, with 17 bases between them. Looked up from germline, CDR1 is SNHLY and CDR2 is FYNNEI.

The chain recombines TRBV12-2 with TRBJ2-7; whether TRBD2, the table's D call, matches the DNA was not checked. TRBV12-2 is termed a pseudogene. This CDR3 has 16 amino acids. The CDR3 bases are TGTGCAAGTCGCTTAGAGACTAGCGGATTCCCCTACGAGCAGTACTTC. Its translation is CASRLETSGFPYEQYF.

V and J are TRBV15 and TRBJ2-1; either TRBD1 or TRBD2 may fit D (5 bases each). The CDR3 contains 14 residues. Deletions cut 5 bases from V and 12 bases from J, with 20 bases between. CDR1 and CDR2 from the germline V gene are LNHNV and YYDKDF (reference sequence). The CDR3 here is CATSRDRGLVWQFF. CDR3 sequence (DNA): TGTGCCACCAGCCGTGACCGGGGCCTCGTATGGCAGTTCTTC.

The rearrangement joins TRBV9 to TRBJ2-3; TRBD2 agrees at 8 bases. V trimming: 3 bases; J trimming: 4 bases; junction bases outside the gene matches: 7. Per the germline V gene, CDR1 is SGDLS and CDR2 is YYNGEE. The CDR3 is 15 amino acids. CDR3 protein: CASSEGGGFADTQYF. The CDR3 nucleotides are TGTGCCAGCAGCGAGGGCGGGGGGTTCGCAGATACGCAGTATTTT.

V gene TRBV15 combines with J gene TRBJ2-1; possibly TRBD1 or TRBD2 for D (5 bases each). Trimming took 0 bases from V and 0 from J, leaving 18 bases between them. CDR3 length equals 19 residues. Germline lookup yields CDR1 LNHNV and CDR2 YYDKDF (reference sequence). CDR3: CATSRERAGTLSSYNEQFF. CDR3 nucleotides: TGTGCCACCAGCAGAGAACGGGCAGGGACCCTTTCCTCCTACAATGAGCAGTTCTTC. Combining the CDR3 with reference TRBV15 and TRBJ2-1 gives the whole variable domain DAMVIQNPRYQVTQFGKPVTLSCSQTLNHNVMYWYQQKSSQAPKLLFHYYDKDFNNEADTPDNFQSRRPNTSFCFLDIRSPGLGDTAMYLCATSRERAGTLSSYNEQFFGPGTRLTVL.

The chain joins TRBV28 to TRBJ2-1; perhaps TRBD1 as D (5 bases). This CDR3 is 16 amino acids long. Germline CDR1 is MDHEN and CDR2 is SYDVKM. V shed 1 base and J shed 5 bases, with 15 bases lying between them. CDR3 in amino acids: CASSLSEGVGDNEQFF. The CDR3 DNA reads TGTGCCAGCAGTTTATCCGAAGGGGTTGGGGACAATGAGCAGTTCTTC.

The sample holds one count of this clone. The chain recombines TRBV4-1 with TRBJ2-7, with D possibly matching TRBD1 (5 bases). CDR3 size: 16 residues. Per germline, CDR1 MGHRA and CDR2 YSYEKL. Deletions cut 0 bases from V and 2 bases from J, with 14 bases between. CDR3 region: CASSQEPGTGTYEQYF. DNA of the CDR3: TGCGCCAGCAGCCAAGAACCAGGCACAGGAACCTACGAGCAGTACTTC.

The CDR3, as DNA: TGTGCCAGCAGCTCCTACCGGGAGATAAACACAGATACGCAGTATTTT. Translation gives CASSSYREINTDTQYF. V gene TRBV7-9 combines with J gene TRBJ2-3; possibly TRBD2 for D (6 bases). Trimming cost V 4 bases and J 2 bases, with 16 bases left between them. The germline V gene has CDR1 SEHNR and CDR2 FQNEAQ (reference sequence). The CDR3 totals 16 residues.

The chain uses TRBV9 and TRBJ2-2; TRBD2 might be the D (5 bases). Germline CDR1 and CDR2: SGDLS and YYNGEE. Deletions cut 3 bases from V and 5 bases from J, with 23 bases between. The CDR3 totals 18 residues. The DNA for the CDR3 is TGTGCCAGCAGCGCTACGTCATCCCCGGTCGGGGTTACCGGGGAGCTGTTTTTT. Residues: CASSATSSPVGVTGELFF.

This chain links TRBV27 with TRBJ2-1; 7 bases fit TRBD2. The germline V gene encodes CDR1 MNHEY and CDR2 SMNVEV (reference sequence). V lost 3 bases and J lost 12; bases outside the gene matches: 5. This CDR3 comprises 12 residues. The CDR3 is CASSLWGRGQFF. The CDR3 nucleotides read TGTGCCAGCAGTTTGTGGGGGAGGGGGCAGTTCTTC.

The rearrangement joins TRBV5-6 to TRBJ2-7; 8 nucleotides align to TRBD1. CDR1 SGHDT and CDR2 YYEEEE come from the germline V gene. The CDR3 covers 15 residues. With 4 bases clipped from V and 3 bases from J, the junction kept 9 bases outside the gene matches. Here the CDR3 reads CASSGGGQGLYEQYF. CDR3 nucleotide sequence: TGTGCCAGCAGCGGGGGAGGACAGGGCCTCTACGAGCAGTACTTC.

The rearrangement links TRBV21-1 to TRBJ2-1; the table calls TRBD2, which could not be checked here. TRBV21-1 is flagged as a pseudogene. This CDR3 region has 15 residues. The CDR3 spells CASSPRRAPYNEQFF. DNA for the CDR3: TGTGCCAGCAGCCCCCGGCGGGCGCCCTACAATGAGCAGTTCTTC.

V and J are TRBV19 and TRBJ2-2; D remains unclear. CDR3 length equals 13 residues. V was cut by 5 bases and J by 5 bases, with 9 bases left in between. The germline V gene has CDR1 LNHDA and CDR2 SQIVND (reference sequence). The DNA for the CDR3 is TGTGCCAGTAGTTTTACTCTGACCGGGGAGCTGTTTTTT. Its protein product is CASSFTLTGELFF.

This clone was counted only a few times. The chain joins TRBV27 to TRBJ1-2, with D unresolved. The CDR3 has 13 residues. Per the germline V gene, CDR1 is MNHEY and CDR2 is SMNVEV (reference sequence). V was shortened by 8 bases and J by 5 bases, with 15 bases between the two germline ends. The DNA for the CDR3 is TGTGCCAGCGGTCCGGGTGTAGGTTATGGCTACACCTTC. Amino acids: CASGPGVGYGYTF.

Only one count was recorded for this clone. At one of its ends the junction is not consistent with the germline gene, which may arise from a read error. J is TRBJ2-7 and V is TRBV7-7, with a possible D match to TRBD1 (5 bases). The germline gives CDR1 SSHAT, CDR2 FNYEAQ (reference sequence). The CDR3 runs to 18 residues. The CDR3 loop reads CASSSRQGVFGLRYEQYF. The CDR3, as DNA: TGTGCTAGCAGCTCTCGTCAGGGCGTGTTTGGCCTTCGCTACGAGCAGTACTTC.

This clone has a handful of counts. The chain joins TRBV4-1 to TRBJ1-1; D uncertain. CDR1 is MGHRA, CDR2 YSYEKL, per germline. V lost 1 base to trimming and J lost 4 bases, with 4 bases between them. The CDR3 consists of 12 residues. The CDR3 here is CASSQVGTEAFF. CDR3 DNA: TGCGCCAGCAGCCAAGTGGGCACTGAAGCTTTCTTT.

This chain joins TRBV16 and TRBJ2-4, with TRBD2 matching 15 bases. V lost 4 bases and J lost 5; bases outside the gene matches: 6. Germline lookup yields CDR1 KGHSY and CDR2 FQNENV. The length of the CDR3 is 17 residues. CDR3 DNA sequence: TGTGCCAGCAGCCTCTTCGGACTAGCGGGAGGGCAAAACATTCAGTACTTC. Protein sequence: CASSLFGLAGGQNIQYF.

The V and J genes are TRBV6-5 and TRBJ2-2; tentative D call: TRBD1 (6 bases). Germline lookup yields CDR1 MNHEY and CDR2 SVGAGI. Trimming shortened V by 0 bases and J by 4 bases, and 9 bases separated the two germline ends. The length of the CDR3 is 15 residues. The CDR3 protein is CASSYSGQPTGELFF. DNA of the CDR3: TGTGCCAGCAGTTACTCCGGACAGCCCACCGGGGAGCTGTTTTTT.

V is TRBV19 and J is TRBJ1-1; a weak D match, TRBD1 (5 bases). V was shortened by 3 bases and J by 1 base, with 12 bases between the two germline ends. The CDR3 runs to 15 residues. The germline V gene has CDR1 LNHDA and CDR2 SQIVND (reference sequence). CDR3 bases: TGTGCCAGTAGTATCATCGGGACTACGAACACTGAAGCTTTCTTT. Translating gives CASSIIGTTNTEAFF.

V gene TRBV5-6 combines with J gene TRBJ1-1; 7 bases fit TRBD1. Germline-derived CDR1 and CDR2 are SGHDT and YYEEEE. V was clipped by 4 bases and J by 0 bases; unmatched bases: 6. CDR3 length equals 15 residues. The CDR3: CASSPMDRMNTEAFF. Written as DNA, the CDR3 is TGTGCCAGCAGCCCCATGGACAGGATGAACACTGAAGCTTTCTTT.

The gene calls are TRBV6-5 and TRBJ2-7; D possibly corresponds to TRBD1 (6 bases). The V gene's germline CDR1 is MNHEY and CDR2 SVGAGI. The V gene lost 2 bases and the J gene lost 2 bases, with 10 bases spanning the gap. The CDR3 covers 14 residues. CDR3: CASSYVGQPYEQYF. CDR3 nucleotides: TGTGCCAGCAGTTACGTTGGACAGCCCTACGAGCAGTACTTC.

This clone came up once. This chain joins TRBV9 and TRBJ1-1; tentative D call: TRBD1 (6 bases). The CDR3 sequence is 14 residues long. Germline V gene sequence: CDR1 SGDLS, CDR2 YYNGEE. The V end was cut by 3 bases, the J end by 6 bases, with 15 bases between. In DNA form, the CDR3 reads TGTGCCAGCAGCGCCCCGGGGGGCTCGGCTGAAGCTTTCTTT. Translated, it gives CASSAPGGSAEAFF. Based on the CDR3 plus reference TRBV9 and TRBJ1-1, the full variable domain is DSGVTQTPKHLITATGQRVTLRCSPRSGDLSVYWYQQSLDQGLQFLIQYYNGEERAKGNILERFSAQQFPDLHSELNLSSLELGDSALYFCASSAPGGSAEAFFGQGTRLTVV.

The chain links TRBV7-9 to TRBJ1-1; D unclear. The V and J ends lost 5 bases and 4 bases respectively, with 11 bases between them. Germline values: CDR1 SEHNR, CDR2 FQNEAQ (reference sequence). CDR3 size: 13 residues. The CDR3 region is CASSPPDGTEAFF. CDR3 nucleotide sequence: TGTGCCAGCAGCCCACCAGACGGCACTGAAGCTTTCTTT.

The CDR3 DNA is TGCAGCGTTGATACAGGGGACTATGGCTACACCTTC. It encodes CSVDTGDYGYTF. The chain couples TRBV29-1 to TRBJ1-2, with TRBD1 matching 7 bases. V trimming: 3 bases; J trimming: 3 bases; junction bases outside the gene matches: 1. The CDR3 has 12 residues. Germline CDR1 reads SQVTM; CDR2 reads ANQGSEA.

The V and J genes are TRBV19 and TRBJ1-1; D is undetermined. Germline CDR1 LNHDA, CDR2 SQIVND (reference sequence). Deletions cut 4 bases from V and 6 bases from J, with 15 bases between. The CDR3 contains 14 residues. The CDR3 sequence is CASSKADLVPEAFF. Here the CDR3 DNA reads TGTGCCAGTAGTAAAGCCGACCTGGTCCCTGAAGCTTTCTTT.

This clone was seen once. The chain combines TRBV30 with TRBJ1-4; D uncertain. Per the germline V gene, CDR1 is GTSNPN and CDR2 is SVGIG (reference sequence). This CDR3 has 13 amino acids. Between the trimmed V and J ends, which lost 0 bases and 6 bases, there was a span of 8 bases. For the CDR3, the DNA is TGTGCCTGGAGTGTAAGAGTTGATGAAAAACTGTTTTTT. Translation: CAWSVRVDEKLFF.